This is a list of T cell receptor beta chains from one sample in a study of blood T cell repertoires in COVID-19. The method was immunoSEQ multiplex PCR; TCRdb's version includes in-frame clones alone and lacks a portion of them. The table has under 200,000 clones, 75% to 95% seen once. The sequencing input was peripheral blood. The receptors were sampled from a man aged 45 to 65 with acute or convalescent COVID-19. Each CDR3 is given with its conserved first and last residue. D genes are given only for firm matches. Some rows have no size entry. The others give once, few or many, or a class for an expanded clone.

abundance: NA; d_gene: TRBD1; j_gene: TRBJ1-2; v_gene: TRBV5-1; CDR3aa: CASSLIGQAGAGYTF; CDR3nt: TGCGCCAGCAGCTTGATTGGACAGGCAGGGGCTGGCTACACCTTC
abundance: NA; d_gene: NA; j_gene: TRBJ1-5; v_gene: TRBV28; CDR3aa: CASSLASYNQPQHF; CDR3nt: TGTGCCAGCAGTTTAGCCAGTTACAATCAGCCCCAGCATTTT
abundance: NA; d_gene: NA; j_gene: TRBJ1-6; v_gene: TRBV19; CDR3aa: CATLPGLGSRSPLHF; CDR3nt: TGTGCCACCCTCCCCGGATTAGGATCCAGGTCACCCCTCCACTTT
abundance: NA; d_gene: NA; j_gene: TRBJ2-5; v_gene: TRBV27; CDR3aa: CASSLYRVGETQYF; CDR3nt: TGTGCCAGCAGTTTGTATCGGGTTGGGGAGACCCAGTACTTC
abundance: once; d_gene: TRBD2; j_gene: TRBJ2-2; v_gene: TRBV11-2; CDR3aa: CASSVLLAAGELFF; CDR3nt: TGTGCCAGCAGCGTCCTACTAGCGGCCGGGGAGCTGTTTTTT
abundance: NA; d_gene: TRBD2; j_gene: TRBJ2-5; v_gene: TRBV18; CDR3aa: CASSPLLAGAMETQYF; CDR3nt: TGTGCCAGCTCTCCTCTTCTAGCGGGAGCGATGGAGACCCAGTACTTC
abundance: NA; d_gene: TRBD1; j_gene: TRBJ2-2; v_gene: TRBV18; CDR3aa: CASSPWDRAGELFF; CDR3nt: TGTGCCAGCTCACCATGGGACAGGGCCGGGGAGCTGTTTTTT
abundance: NA; d_gene: NA; j_gene: TRBJ2-7; v_gene: TRBV5-1; CDR3aa: CASSSSDSPTLEQYF; CDR3nt: TGCGCCAGCAGCTCTTCAGACTCCCCCACTCTGGAGCAGTACTTC
abundance: NA; d_gene: TRBD1; j_gene: TRBJ2-1; v_gene: TRBV7-3; CDR3aa: CASSKDRGTYNEQFF; CDR3nt: TGTGCCAGCAGCAAAGACAGGGGTACGTACAATGAGCAGTTCTTC
abundance: NA; d_gene: TRBD2; j_gene: TRBJ2-1; v_gene: TRBV6-6; CDR3aa: CASSPGTSGTGYNEQFF; CDR3nt: TGTGCCAGCAGTCCGGGGACTAGCGGGACCGGCTACAATGAGCAGTTCTTC
abundance: NA; d_gene: NA; j_gene: TRBJ1-3; v_gene: TRBV7-2; CDR3aa: CASSLALSLSGNTIYF; CDR3nt: TGTGCCAGCAGCTTAGCCCTAAGCCTCTCTGGAAACACCATATATTTT
abundance: NA; d_gene: NA; j_gene: TRBJ2-7; v_gene: TRBV2; CDR3aa: CASSVGGFFYEQYF; CDR3nt: TGTGCCAGCAGTGTCGGGGGTTTTTTCTACGAGCAGTACTTC
abundance: NA; d_gene: NA; j_gene: TRBJ1-5; v_gene: TRBV24-1; CDR3aa: CATSWGGYSNQPQHF; CDR3nt: TGTGCCACCAGTTGGGGGGGGTATAGCAATCAGCCCCAGCATTTT
abundance: few; d_gene: TRBD1; j_gene: TRBJ2-7; v_gene: TRBV25-1; CDR3aa: CASSDDRDRGLPYF; CDR3nt: TGTGCCAGCAGTGATGACCGGGACAGGGGGCTTCCATACTTC
abundance: NA; d_gene: NA; j_gene: TRBJ1-6; v_gene: TRBV4-3; CDR3aa: CASSQSSPRTVYNSPLHF; CDR3nt: TGCGCCAGCAGCCAAAGTTCCCCCCGGACAGTCTATAATTCACCCCTCCACTTT
abundance: NA; d_gene: TRBD2; j_gene: TRBJ2-3; v_gene: TRBV9; CDR3aa: CASSATTSGSGTDTQYF; CDR3nt: TGTGCCAGCAGCGCAACGACTAGCGGGAGTGGTACAGATACGCAGTATTTT
abundance: NA; d_gene: NA; j_gene: TRBJ2-3; v_gene: TRBV4-3; CDR3aa: CASSQGWTVPGDTQYF; CDR3nt: TGCGCCAGCAGCCAAGGGTGGACTGTACCCGGGGATACGCAGTATTTT
abundance: NA; d_gene: TRBD2; j_gene: TRBJ2-7; v_gene: TRBV6-5; CDR3aa: CASSYGGISGSYEQYF; CDR3nt: TGTGCCAGCAGTTACGGGGGGATTAGCGGGAGCTACGAGCAGTACTTC
abundance: NA; d_gene: NA; j_gene: TRBJ2-4; v_gene: TRBV7-9; CDR3aa: CASSHPSEWGDIQYF; CDR3nt: TGTGCCAGCAGCCACCCTAGCGAGTGGGGGGACATTCAGTACTTC
abundance: NA; d_gene: TRBD1; j_gene: TRBJ2-2; v_gene: TRBV10-2; CDR3aa: CASRPGQDSDTGELFF; CDR3nt: TGCGCCAGCAGACCCGGACAGGACTCGGACACCGGGGAGCTGTTTTTT
abundance: NA; d_gene: TRBD1; j_gene: TRBJ1-1; v_gene: TRBV27; CDR3aa: CASSPGQSNTEAFF; CDR3nt: TGTGCCAGCAGTCCGGGACAGTCGAACACTGAAGCTTTCTTT
abundance: NA; d_gene: TRBD2; j_gene: TRBJ2-1; v_gene: TRBV7-3; CDR3aa: CASSLRPPLAGVYNEQFF; CDR3nt: TGTGCCAGCAGCTTAAGACCCCCACTAGCGGGAGTATACAATGAGCAGTTCTTC
abundance: NA; d_gene: TRBD1; j_gene: TRBJ2-3; v_gene: TRBV5-1; CDR3aa: CASSFGQGVGTQYF; CDR3nt: TGCGCCAGCAGCTTTGGCCAGGGGGTCGGTACGCAGTATTTT
abundance: NA; d_gene: NA; j_gene: TRBJ1-1; v_gene: TRBV9; CDR3aa: CASSSTPYTEAFF; CDR3nt: TGTGCCAGCAGCAGCACCCCCTACACTGAAGCTTTCTTT
abundance: few; d_gene: TRBD2; j_gene: TRBJ2-5; v_gene: TRBV19; CDR3aa: CASSRTSVQETQYF; CDR3nt: TGTGCCAGTAGTAGGACTAGCGTCCAAGAGACCCAGTACTTC
abundance: NA; d_gene: TRBD2; j_gene: TRBJ2-7; v_gene: TRBV7-2; CDR3aa: CASSLVTSGYEQYF; CDR3nt: TGTGCCAGCAGCTTAGTTACTAGCGGATACGAGCAGTACTTC
abundance: NA; d_gene: NA; j_gene: TRBJ1-1; v_gene: TRBV7-2; CDR3aa: CASSQFGGVNTEAFF; CDR3nt: TGTGCCAGCAGCCAATTTGGGGGGGTGAACACTGAAGCTTTCTTT
abundance: NA; d_gene: NA; j_gene: TRBJ1-4; v_gene: TRBV4-2; CDR3aa: CASSTQATNEKLFF; CDR3nt: TGTGCCAGCAGCACACAGGCAACTAATGAAAAACTGTTTTTT